One sample yielded the 30 T cell receptor beta chains listed below, sequenced in a study of T-cell reconstitution after alpha-beta-depleted transplantation in children. The authors prepared the TCRbeta library with unique molecular identifiers. TCRdb re-called the PCR reads through MiXCR, storing one row per CDR3 protein. This repertoire shows 700,000 to 850,000 distinct CDR3 sequences, under 20% found once; its top ten account for roughly 5%. Source: PBMCs, mostly from graft donor cells, taken 360 days after TCRalphabeta/CD19-depleted stem cell transplant. These TCRs come from a male patient younger than 18 who had a stem cell transplant for acute lymphoblastic leukemia, so the T cells may come from the graft donor.

This clonotype was seen more than once but under ten times. This chain uses TRBV20-1 with TRBJ2-4, with D tentatively TRBD1 (5 bases). Looked up from germline, CDR1 is DFQATT and CDR2 is SNEGSKA (reference sequence). The V and J ends lost 4 bases and 0 bases respectively, with 19 bases between them. This CDR3 has 17 amino acids. For the CDR3, the DNA is TGCAGTGCTACCATACATGACAGTCCACTAGCCAAAAACATTCAGTACTTC. Translated, it gives CSATIHDSPLAKNIQYF.

The chain couples TRBV19 to TRBJ2-2; the D gene is possibly TRBD1 (6 bases). This CDR3 has 17 amino acids. Germline V lookup: CDR1 LNHDA, CDR2 SQIVND (reference sequence). Trimming took off 6 bases at V and 5 bases at J, with 22 bases between the two ends. The CDR3 sequence: CASRRRGTARVTGELFF. Here the CDR3 DNA reads TGTGCCAGTAGACGAAGGGGGACCGCCCGGGTGACCGGGGAGCTGTTTTTT. Drawing the rest from reference TRBV19 and TRBJ2-2, the complete variable domain is DGGITQSPKYLFRKEGQNVTLSCEQNLNHDAMYWYRQDPGQGLRLIYYSQIVNDFQKGDIAEGYSVSREKKESFPLTVTSAQKNPTAFYLCASRRRGTARVTGELFFGEGSRLTVL.

The chain combines TRBV28 with TRBJ1-4, with 7 bases matching TRBD1. Per the germline V gene, CDR1 is MDHEN and CDR2 is SYDVKM. The CDR3 sequence is 15 residues long. Trimming cost V 5 bases and J 0 bases; bases outside gene matches: 3. The CDR3 loop is CASSAQGATNEKLFF. The CDR3 region has the DNA TGTGCCAGCAGTGCCCAGGGGGCAACTAATGAAAAACTGTTTTTT.

Ten or more counts support this clonotype. This rearrangement joins TRBV7-3 to TRBJ2-1; 7 positions agree with TRBD1. This CDR3 contains 15 residues. Per germline, CDR1 SGHTA and CDR2 FQGTGA. V was pared by 0 bases and J by 8 bases, with 7 bases of the junction left unmatched. The DNA for the CDR3 is TGTGCCAGCAGCTTAACAGGGGGCAGTCTCGATGAGCAGTTCTTC. Translation gives CASSLTGGSLDEQFF. The full variable domain, its missing parts supplied by reference TRBV7-3 and TRBJ2-1, is GAGVSQTPSNKVTEKGKYVELRCDPISGHTALYWYRQSLGQGPEFLIYFQGTGAADDSGLPNDRFFAVRPEGSVSTLKIQRTERGDSAVYLCASSLTGGSLDEQFFGPGTRLTVL.

The rearrangement uses TRBV6-5 and TRBJ1-1; D unclear. CDR3 length: 15 residues. Per germline, CDR1 MNHEY and CDR2 SVGAGI. Trimming stripped 6 bases from V and 6 bases from J, with 20 bases between. The CDR3 DNA follows: TGTGCCAGCAGCCCCCGACAAGTCTTTTGGGCTGAAGCTTTCTTT. This translates into CASSPRQVFWAEAFF.

The gene calls are TRBV28 and TRBJ2-5; 7 nucleotides agree with TRBD1. Trimming at V came to 6 bases and at J to 2 bases, leaving 9 bases not matched to a gene. Germline loops: CDR1 MDHEN, CDR2 SYDVKM. The CDR3 sequence is 15 residues long. The CDR3 DNA is TGTGCCAGCAGACCGACAGGGCCCTCACAAGAGACCCAGTACTTC. This codes for CASRPTGPSQETQYF.

This clonotype has more than one count but fewer than ten. The rearrangement links TRBV5-1 to TRBJ1-2; D gene ambiguous. Germline V CDR1 and CDR2: SGHRS, YFSETQ. CDR3 length equals 14 residues. V gave up 5 bases and J gave up 6 bases, with 17 bases separating them. The CDR3 spells CASRVTFSNDGYTF. Here the CDR3 DNA reads TGCGCCAGCAGGGTGACCTTCTCCAACGATGGCTACACCTTC.

A few counts support this clonotype. This chain connects TRBV5-1 to TRBJ2-5; maybe TRBD1 (5 bases). The V and J ends lost 4 bases and 2 bases respectively, with 9 bases between them. This CDR3 region has 13 residues. CDR1 and CDR2 (germline): SGHRS, YFSETQ. CDR3 sequence (DNA): TGCGCCAGCAGCGTTGGACATCAAGAGACCCAGTACTTC. This translates into CASSVGHQETQYF. Based on the CDR3 plus reference TRBV5-1 and TRBJ2-5, the full variable domain is KAGVTQTPRYLIKTRGQQVTLSCSPISGHRSVSWYQQTPGQGLQFLFEYFSETQRNKGNFPGRFSGRQFSNSRSEMNVSTLELGDSALYLCASSVGHQETQYFGPGTRLLVL.

The chain uses TRBV28 and TRBJ1-2; D gene uncertain. The CDR3 has 13 residues. The V end lost 2 bases, the J end lost 3 bases, and 7 bases lay between the germline ends. Germline CDR1 is MDHEN and CDR2 is SYDVKM. The CDR3, as DNA: TGTGCCAGCAGTTTAATCGGAGACTATGGCTACACCTTC. Its protein is CASSLIGDYGYTF.

This clonotype was seen more than once but under ten times. The chain employs TRBV5-1 and TRBJ2-5, with 12 nucleotides matching TRBD2. The germline gives CDR1 SGHRS, CDR2 YFSETQ. The CDR3 is 18 amino acids. Trimming at V came to 3 bases and at J to 9 bases, leaving 18 bases not matched to a gene. The CDR3 loop is CASSWQGLAGRDKRPQYF. CDR3 DNA: TGCGCCAGCAGCTGGCAAGGACTAGCGGGACGCGATAAGAGACCCCAGTACTTC.

V gene TRBV5-1 combines with J gene TRBJ2-1; TRBD2 matches 14 bases. This CDR3 spans 17 amino acids. Per the germline V gene, CDR1 is SGHRS and CDR2 is YFSETQ. J lost 6 bases, V lost 1 base, and 6 bases had no gene match. The CDR3, as DNA: TGCGCCAGCAGCTTGACCTCCGGGACTAGCGGGAGCAATGAGCAGTTCTTC. Translation gives CASSLTSGTSGSNEQFF. Together with reference TRBV5-1 and TRBJ2-1, the CDR3 gives the full variable domain: KAGVTQTPRYLIKTRGQQVTLSCSPISGHRSVSWYQQTPGQGLQFLFEYFSETQRNKGNFPGRFSGRQFSNSRSEMNVSTLELGDSALYLCASSLTSGTSGSNEQFFGPGTRLTVL.

There are many counts of this clonotype. The V call is TRBV5-4, the J call TRBJ2-3; D uncertain. This CDR3 is 14 amino acids long. Trimming took off 2 bases at V and 0 bases at J, with 7 bases between the two ends. Looked up from germline, CDR1 is SGHNT and CDR2 is YYREEE (reference sequence). CDR3 amino acids: CASSFAASTDTQYF. CDR3 bases: TGTGCCAGCAGCTTTGCAGCTAGCACAGATACGCAGTATTTT. Complete variable domain (other parts from reference TRBV5-4 and TRBJ2-3): ETGVTQSPTHLIKTRGQQVTLRCSSQSGHNTVSWYQQALGQGPQFIFQYYREEENGRGNFPPRFSGLQFPNYSSELNVNALELDDSALYLCASSFAASTDTQYFGPGTRLTVL.

This clonotype appeared a few times. The V gene is TRBV30, the J gene TRBJ2-5; TRBD1 is a possible D gene (6 bases). V lost 5 bases, J lost 4 bases, and 8 bases lay in between. The CDR3 extends over 11 amino acids. CDR1 GTSNPN and CDR2 SVGIG come from the germline V gene (reference sequence). This chain's CDR3 is CAWRGGETQYF. The CDR3 bases are TGTGCCTGGCGAGGGGGAGAGACCCAGTACTTC.

This clonotype was detected a few times. This chain joins TRBV20-1 and TRBJ2-4; 8 nucleotides agree with TRBD1. Per germline, CDR1 DFQATT and CDR2 SNEGSKA (reference sequence). The CDR3 loop spans 14 amino acids. V trimming: 3 bases; J trimming: 5 bases; junction bases outside the gene matches: 6. The CDR3 nucleotides read TGCAGTGCTAGGGGTGGACAGGGACAAAACATTCAGTACTTC. Translated, it gives CSARGGQGQNIQYF.

As concerns this clonotype: Germline is not matched at one junction end, which may reflect a read error. V usage is TRBV6-1 and J usage is TRBJ2-7; the D gene could be TRBD1 or TRBD2 (6 bases each). Germline values: CDR1 MNHNS, CDR2 SASEGT. The CDR3 runs 13 residues. Written as DNA, the CDR3 is TGTGACAGCAGCCGACAGGAGGGGTACGAGCAGTACTTC. Translating gives CDSSRQEGYEQYF.

This chain links TRBV20-1 with TRBJ2-1, with 8 bases lining up with TRBD1. The junction had 8 bases not matched to a gene; V was cut back by 0 bases and J by 7 bases. Germline values: CDR1 DFQATT, CDR2 SNEGSKA (reference sequence). This CDR3 region has 15 residues. Here the CDR3 DNA reads TGCAGTGCTAGAGATCGTGGACAGGGAAGGAATGAGCAGTTCTTC. This gives the protein CSARDRGQGRNEQFF.

The chain links TRBV25-1 to TRBJ2-5; TRBD2 might be the D (5 bases). The germline V and J ends were trimmed by 5 bases and 1 base, with 11 bases remaining between them. Germline-derived CDR1 and CDR2 are MGHDK and SYGVNS. The CDR3 consists of 14 residues. The CDR3 loop is CASSKRLFQETQYF. CDR3 coding DNA: TGTGCCAGCAGTAAGCGGCTTTTCCAAGAGACCCAGTACTTC.

This clonotype was counted only a few times. V usage is TRBV6-2 or TRBV6-3 and J usage is TRBJ1-5; D may be TRBD1 (6 bases). Germline CDR1 and CDR2: MNHEY and SVGEGT. Trimming left V 0 bases short and J 6 bases short, with 12 bases between. CDR3 size: 15 residues. CDR3 residues: CASSYSGRGAQPQHF. CDR3 coding DNA: TGTGCCAGCAGTTACTCGGGCAGGGGAGCTCAGCCCCAGCATTTT.

J is TRBJ2-1 and V is TRBV28, with D possibly TRBD2 on 6 matching bases. The V end was cut by 4 bases, the J end by 4 bases, with 20 bases between. The CDR3 is 17 residues long. CDR1 is MDHEN, CDR2 SYDVKM, per germline. The CDR3 DNA follows: TGTGCCAGCAGTTCAACCACGGCAGGGAGGATTTACAATGAGCAGTTCTTC. Encoded protein: CASSSTTAGRIYNEQFF. Filled out from reference TRBV28 and TRBJ2-1, the complete variable domain reads DVKVTQSSRYLVKRTGEKVFLECVQDMDHENMFWYRQDPGLGLRLIYFSYDVKMKEKGDIPEGYSVSREKKERFSLILESASTNQTSMYLCASSSTTAGRIYNEQFFGPGTRLTVL.

In this sample, this clonotype turned up a few times. V is TRBV21-1 and J is TRBJ1-1. TRBV21-1 corresponds to a pseudogene. This CDR3 is 17 amino acids long. The CDR3 region is CASSIYGRRIVNTEAFF. CDR3 DNA sequence: TGTGCCAGCAGCATTTATGGTCGAAGGATCGTGAACACTGAAGCTTTCTTT.

This chain joins TRBV7-2 and TRBJ2-4; D is perhaps TRBD2 (5 bases). CDR1 is SGHTA, CDR2 FQGNSA, per germline. The CDR3 has 14 amino acids. Trimming stripped 7 bases from V and 1 base from J, with 11 bases between. The CDR3 nucleotides are TGTGCCAGCACCAGCGGCGTGGCCAAAAACATTCAGTACTTC. Translation: CASTSGVAKNIQYF.

The CDR3 DNA reads as TGTGCCAGCAGCCTAACAGGGGGCGGAGTGGGTCAGCCCCAGCATTTT. It is translated as CASSLTGGGVGQPQHF. The chain links TRBV9 to TRBJ1-5; 9 nucleotides agree with TRBD1. CDR1 is SGDLS and CDR2 is YYNGEE in the germline V gene. CDR3 length: 16 amino acids. The J segment lost 6 bases and the V segment lost 4 bases, leaving 11 bases of the junction unmatched.

The chain has TRBV29-1 and TRBJ2-1, with D possibly matching TRBD1 (5 bases). From germline, CDR1 is SQVTM and CDR2 ANQGSEA. V was cut by 4 bases and J by 8 bases, with 12 bases left in between. The CDR3 consists of 12 residues. CDR3 protein: CSVALRVDEQFF. In DNA form, the CDR3 reads TGCAGCGTTGCCCTCAGGGTCGATGAGCAGTTCTTC.

V gene TRBV5-8 combines with J gene TRBJ1-5; 9 bases match TRBD1. V dropped 3 bases and J dropped 4; count of bases not matched to a gene: 5. This CDR3 spans 15 amino acids. The germline V gene has CDR1 SGHTS and CDR2 YDEGEE. The CDR3 DNA follows: TGTGCCAGCAGCTCCGGGACAGGGACGAATCAGCCCCAGCATTTT. Translated: CASSSGTGTNQPQHF.

The V call is TRBV5-6, the J call TRBJ2-7; D is possibly TRBD2 (5 bases). The CDR3 totals 15 residues. Germline V gene data show CDR1 as SGHDT and CDR2 as YYEEEE. V lost 0 bases, J lost 2 bases, and 12 bases lay in between. CDR3 sequence reads: CASSLVSTGTYEQYF. CDR3 coding DNA: TGTGCCAGCAGCTTGGTTTCAACCGGGACCTACGAGCAGTACTTC.

This clonotype has just a few counts. The chain recombines TRBV5-1 with TRBJ1-4, with 7 bases fitting TRBD1. The trim removed 2 bases at V and 9 bases at J, leaving 13 bases unmatched. Germline CDR1 reads SGHRS; CDR2 reads YFSETQ. The CDR3 sequence is 16 residues long. CDR3 protein: CASSLFFETGMKKLFF. CDR3 bases: TGCGCCAGCAGCTTATTTTTCGAGACAGGGATGAAAAAACTGTTTTTT.

The J gene is TRBJ2-7, the V gene TRBV5-1; 8 nucleotides align to TRBD1. Germline CDR1 reads SGHRS; CDR2 reads YFSETQ. The length of the CDR3 is 14 residues. J lost 5 bases, V lost 4 bases, and 8 bases had no gene match. In DNA form, the CDR3 reads TGCGCCAGCAGCCACCCGGGACAGGCTGACGAGCAGTACTTC. Amino acid sequence: CASSHPGQADEQYF.

The gene calls are TRBV12-3 or TRBV12-4 and TRBJ2-3; D unclear. The CDR3 loop spans 13 amino acids. The V end lost 8 bases, the J end lost 5 bases, and 14 bases lay between the germline ends. CDR3 amino acids: CASVHGEKDTQYF. The CDR3 nucleotides are TGTGCCAGCGTCCACGGAGAAAAAGATACGCAGTATTTT.

This clonotype was picked up a small number of times. The CDR3 region is CAIKGINEQFF. CDR3 nucleotide sequence: TGTGCCATCAAAGGTATCAATGAGCAGTTCTTC. This sequence joins TRBV10-3 and TRBJ2-1; no reliable D call. Per germline, CDR1 ENHRY and CDR2 SYGVKD. Trimming removed 7 bases from V and 6 bases from J, with 7 bases in between. This CDR3 has 11 residues.

This chain uses TRBV6-2 or TRBV6-3 with TRBJ2-5; 9 nucleotides line up with TRBD2. V was pared by 7 bases and J by 5 bases, with 11 bases of the junction left unmatched. Per germline, CDR1 MNHEY and CDR2 SVGEGT. The CDR3 has 15 residues. CDR3 region: CASKRGIAGVETQYF. The CDR3 DNA reads as TGTGCCAGCAAGCGAGGGATAGCGGGAGTTGAGACCCAGTACTTC.